The 13 T cell receptor beta chains listed next were all sequenced from one sample in a study of cytomegalovirus exposure and HLA in healthy donors. PCR employed 60 Vbeta and 13 Jbeta primers. Measured with immunoSEQ multiplex PCR; TCRdb has only the in-frame clones, and not every one. This sample has more than 45,000 clones, with around 68% found just once. The source material was PBMCs. The receptor source for this set is a man aged 25-40 years in good health and CMV-seronegative.

The CDR3 DNA follows: TGCAGCGCGGGGACAGTCAACACAGATACGCAGTATTTT. Encoded protein: CSAGTVNTDTQYF. The rearrangement uses TRBV29-1 and TRBJ2-3, with 7 bases aligning to TRBD1. Germline trimming cut 7 bases from V and 2 bases from J; bases unmatched to any gene: 6. CDR3 length equals 13 residues. Germline-derived CDR1 and CDR2 are SQVTM and ANQGSEA.

This clone was counted between two and nine times. This chain links TRBV29-1 with TRBJ2-7; D is undetermined. Germline V lookup: CDR1 SQVTM, CDR2 ANQGSEA. V lost 7 bases and J 0 bases, leaving 13 bases between the germline ends. The CDR3 sequence is 13 residues long. The CDR3 spells CSAGGGSSYEQYF. In nucleotides, the CDR3 is TGCAGCGCTGGCGGTGGATCCTCCTACGAGCAGTACTTC.

V gene TRBV11-3 combines with J gene TRBJ2-2, with TRBD2 identical over 10 bases. Germline CDR1 is SGHNT and CDR2 is YENEEA. The CDR3 has 16 amino acids. The junction had 9 bases not matched to a gene; V was cut back by 5 bases and J by 6 bases. The CDR3: CASSTAASGGSGELFF. The CDR3 region has the DNA TGTGCCAGCAGCACCGCGGCTAGCGGGGGTTCCGGGGAGCTGTTTTTT.

The chain couples TRBV19 to TRBJ1-2; TRBD1 aligns across 7 bases. Germline loops: CDR1 LNHDA, CDR2 SQIVND (reference sequence). The V gene end was trimmed by 5 bases and the J gene end by 3 bases; junction bases not matched to a gene: 3. This CDR3 is built from 13 residues. Here the CDR3 DNA reads TGTGCCAGTAGTTTACAGGGGCACTATGGCTACACCTTC. Translated, it gives CASSLQGHYGYTF.

V gene TRBV2 combines with J gene TRBJ2-6, with D perhaps TRBD2 (6 bases). The CDR3 consists of 15 residues. The V end lost 5 bases, the J end lost 3 bases, and 11 bases lay between the germline ends. Per the germline V gene, CDR1 is SNHLY and CDR2 is FYNNEI. CDR3 nucleotides: TGTGCCAGCAGTTCTTTGGGACTTGGGGCCAACGTCCTGACTTTC. It translates to CASSSLGLGANVLTF.

The chain recombines TRBV11-3 with TRBJ2-1, with no clear D. Germline CDR1 reads SGHNT; CDR2 reads YENEEA. The CDR3 runs 16 residues. V was cut by 1 base and J by 0 bases, with 10 bases left in between. The CDR3 DNA sequence: TGTGCCAGCAGCTTAGGAGGTAGGAGCTCCTACAATGAGCAGTTCTTC. As protein: CASSLGGRSSYNEQFF. The full variable domain, in which reference TRBV11-3 and TRBJ2-1 provide the parts outside the CDR3, is EAGVVQSPRYKIIEKKQPVAFWCNPISGHNTLYWYLQNLGQGPELLIRYENEEAVDDSQLPKDRFSAERLKGVDSTLKIQPAELGDSAVYLCASSLGGRSSYNEQFFGPGTRLTVL.

This clone was detected a few times. The chain uses TRBV5-1 and TRBJ1-1; D is possibly TRBD1 (5 bases). The CDR3 totals 16 residues. Germline V gene lookup returns CDR1 SGHRS and CDR2 YFSETQ. Trimming left V 0 bases short and J 4 bases short, with 16 bases between. This chain's CDR3 is CASSLAAGGSGTEAFF. The CDR3, as DNA: TGCGCCAGCAGCTTGGCCGCCGGGGGGTCGGGCACTGAAGCTTTCTTT. The entire variable domain, with the rest obtained from reference TRBV5-1 and TRBJ1-1, is as follows: KAGVTQTPRYLIKTRGQQVTLSCSPISGHRSVSWYQQTPGQGLQFLFEYFSETQRNKGNFPGRFSGRQFSNSRSEMNVSTLELGDSALYLCASSLAAGGSGTEAFFGQGTRLTVV.

This chain connects TRBV19 to TRBJ1-1; D might be TRBD1 (5 bases). In germline, CDR1 is LNHDA, CDR2 SQIVND (reference sequence). This CDR3 region has 15 residues. V was shortened by 0 bases and J by 5 bases, with 13 bases between the two germline ends. CDR3 coding DNA: TGTGCCAGTAGTATAGATGGAGGGGATGGAACTGAAGCTTTCTTT. Translated, it gives CASSIDGGDGTEAFF.

This clone is medium-sized by share. The gene calls are TRBV6-1 and TRBJ1-2; D gene uncertain. Germline lookup yields CDR1 MNHNS and CDR2 SASEGT. This CDR3 comprises 13 residues. V lost 2 bases and J lost 4, with 8 bases in between. CDR3: CASSETVFYGYTF. DNA for the CDR3: TGTGCCAGCAGTGAAACGGTTTTCTATGGCTACACCTTC.

This clone was seen a handful of times. The rearrangement links TRBV29-1 to TRBJ1-2; a possible D gene is TRBD1 (6 bases). The CDR3 is 16 residues long. With 0 bases removed from V and 1 base from J, the gap between germline ends came to 15 bases. Germline assignment: CDR1 SQVTM and CDR2 ANQGSEA. DNA of the CDR3: TGCAGCGTTGAAGATCTAACAGGGACATTTAACTATGGCTACACCTTC. As protein: CSVEDLTGTFNYGYTF. Complete variable domain (other parts from reference TRBV29-1 and TRBJ1-2): SAVISQKPSRDICQRGTSLTIQCQVDSQVTMMFWYRQQPGQSLTLIATANQGSEATYESGFVIDKFPISRPNLTFSTLTVSNMSPEDSSIYLCSVEDLTGTFNYGYTFGSGTRLTVV.

This chain joins TRBV4-1 and TRBJ2-1, with D tentatively TRBD2 (6 bases). V lost 1 base, J lost 2 bases, and 12 bases lay in between. The CDR3 is 16 amino acids. Germline V CDR1 and CDR2: MGHRA, YSYEKL. CDR3 sequence (DNA): TGCGCCAGCAGCCAAGGGCCGGGACTGACCTACAATGAGCAGTTCTTC. This translates into CASSQGPGLTYNEQFF.

V usage is TRBV25-1 and J usage is TRBJ2-1, with a tentative D call TRBD2 (6 bases). CDR1 and CDR2 (germline): MGHDK, SYGVNS. The V end lost 5 bases, the J end lost 7 bases, and 21 bases lay between the germline ends. The CDR3 has 16 residues. The CDR3 nucleotides read TGTGCCAGCAGTCCCGGGGGACTCCCCAAGGGAAATGAGCAGTTCTTC. As protein: CASSPGGLPKGNEQFF.

This chain links TRBV7-2 with TRBJ1-4; D not resolved. V lost 5 bases to trimming and J lost 0 bases, with 13 bases between them. Germline V gives CDR1 SGHTA, CDR2 FQGNSA. This CDR3 region has 16 residues. CDR3 in amino acids: CASSPHSAATNEKLFF. In DNA, the CDR3 is TGTGCCAGCAGCCCACATTCAGCGGCAACTAATGAAAAACTGTTTTTT.